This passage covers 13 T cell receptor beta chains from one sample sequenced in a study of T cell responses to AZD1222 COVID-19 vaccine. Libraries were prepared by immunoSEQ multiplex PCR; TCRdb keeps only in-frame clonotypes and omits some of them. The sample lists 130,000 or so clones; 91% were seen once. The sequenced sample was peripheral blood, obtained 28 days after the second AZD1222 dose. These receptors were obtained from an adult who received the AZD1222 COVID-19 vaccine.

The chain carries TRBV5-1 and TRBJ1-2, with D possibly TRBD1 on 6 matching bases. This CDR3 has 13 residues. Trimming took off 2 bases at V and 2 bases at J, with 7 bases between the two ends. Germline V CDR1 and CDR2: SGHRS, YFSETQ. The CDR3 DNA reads TGCGCCAGCAGCTTTCAGGGGAACTATGGCTACACCTTC. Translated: CASSFQGNYGYTF.

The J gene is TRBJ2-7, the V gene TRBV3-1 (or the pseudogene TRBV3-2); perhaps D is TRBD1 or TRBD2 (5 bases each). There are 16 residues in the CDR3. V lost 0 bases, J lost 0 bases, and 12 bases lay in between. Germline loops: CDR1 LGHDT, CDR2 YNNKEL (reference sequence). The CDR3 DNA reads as TGTGCCAGCAGCCAAGATTTCGGGACCGGCTCCTACGAGCAGTACTTC. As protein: CASSQDFGTGSYEQYF.

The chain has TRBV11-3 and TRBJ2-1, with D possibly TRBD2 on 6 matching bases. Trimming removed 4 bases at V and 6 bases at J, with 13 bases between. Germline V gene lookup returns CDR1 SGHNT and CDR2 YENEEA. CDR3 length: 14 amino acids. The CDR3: CASSSSRGLNEQFF. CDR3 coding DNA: TGTGCCAGCAGCTCCTCGCGGGGTCTCAATGAGCAGTTCTTC.

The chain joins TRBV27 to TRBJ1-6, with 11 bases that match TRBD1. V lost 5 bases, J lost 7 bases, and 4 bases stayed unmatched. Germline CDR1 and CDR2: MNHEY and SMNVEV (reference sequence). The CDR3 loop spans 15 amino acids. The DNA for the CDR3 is TGTGCCAGCAGTCATGGGGACAGGGGGAATTCACCCCTCCACTTT. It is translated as CASSHGDRGNSPLHF.

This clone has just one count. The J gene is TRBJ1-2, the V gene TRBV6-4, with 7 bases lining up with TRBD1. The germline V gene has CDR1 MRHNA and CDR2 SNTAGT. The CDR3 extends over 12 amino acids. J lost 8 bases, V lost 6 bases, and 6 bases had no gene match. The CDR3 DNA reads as TGTGCCAGCAGGAAGACAGGGAGCGGCTACACCTTC. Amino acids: CASRKTGSGYTF.

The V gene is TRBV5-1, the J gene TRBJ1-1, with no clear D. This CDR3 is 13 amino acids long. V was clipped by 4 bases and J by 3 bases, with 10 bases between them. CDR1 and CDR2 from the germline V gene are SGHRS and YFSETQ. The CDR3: CASSKEGDTEAFF. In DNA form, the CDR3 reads TGCGCCAGCAGCAAGGAGGGAGACACTGAAGCTTTCTTT.

CDR3 sequence: CASSQGQMNTEAFF. As DNA, the CDR3 is TGCGCCAGCAGCCAAGGACAGATGAACACTGAAGCTTTCTTT. The chain employs TRBV4-1 and TRBJ1-1, with D tentatively TRBD1 (5 bases). The V end lost 1 base, the J end lost 0 bases, and 6 bases lay between the germline ends. Germline V CDR1 and CDR2: MGHRA, YSYEKL. CDR3 length equals 14 residues.

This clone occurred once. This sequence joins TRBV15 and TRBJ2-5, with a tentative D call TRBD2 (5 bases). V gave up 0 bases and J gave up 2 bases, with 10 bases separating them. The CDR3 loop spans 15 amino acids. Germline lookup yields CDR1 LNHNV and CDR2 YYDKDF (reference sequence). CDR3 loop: CATSRDRAGQETQYF. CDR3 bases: TGTGCCACCAGCAGAGATCGGGCGGGTCAAGAGACCCAGTACTTC.

CDR3 loop: CASSPGGGGSYEQYF. As DNA, the CDR3 is TGTGCCAGCAGTCCAGGGGGGGGCGGCTCCTACGAGCAGTACTTC. J is TRBJ2-7 and V is TRBV5-4; either TRBD1 or TRBD2 may supply D (7 bases each). The CDR3 loop spans 15 amino acids. The germline gives CDR1 SGHNT, CDR2 YYREEE (reference sequence). V shed 5 bases and J shed 0 bases, with 15 bases lying between them.

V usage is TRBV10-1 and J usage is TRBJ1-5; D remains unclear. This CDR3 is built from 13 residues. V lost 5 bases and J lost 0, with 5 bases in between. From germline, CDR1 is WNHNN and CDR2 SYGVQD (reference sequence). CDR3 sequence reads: CASSLGSNQPQHF. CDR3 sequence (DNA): TGCGCCAGCAGTTTGGGTAGCAATCAGCCCCAGCATTTT.

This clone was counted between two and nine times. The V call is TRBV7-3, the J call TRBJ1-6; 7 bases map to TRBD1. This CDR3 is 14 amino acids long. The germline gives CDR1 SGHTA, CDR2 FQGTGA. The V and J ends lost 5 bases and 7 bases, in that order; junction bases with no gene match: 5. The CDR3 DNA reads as TGTGCCAGCAGCGAGGGACAGCAAAATTCACCCCTCCACTTT. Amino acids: CASSEGQQNSPLHF.

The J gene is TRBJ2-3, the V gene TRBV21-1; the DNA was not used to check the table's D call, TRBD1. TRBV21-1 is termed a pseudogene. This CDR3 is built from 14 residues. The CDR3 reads CASSTGQDTDTQYF. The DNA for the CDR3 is TGTGCCAGCAGCACAGGACAGGACACAGATACGCAGTATTTT.

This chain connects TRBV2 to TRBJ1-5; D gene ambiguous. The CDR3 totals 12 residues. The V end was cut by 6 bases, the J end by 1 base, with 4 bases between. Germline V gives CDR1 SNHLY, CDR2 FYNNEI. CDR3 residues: CASRFSNQPQHF. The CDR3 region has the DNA TGTGCCAGCAGGTTCAGCAATCAGCCCCAGCATTTT.